The 23 T cell receptor beta chains below all came from one sample that was sequenced in a study of cytomegalovirus exposure and HLA in healthy donors. Amplification used 60 Vbeta primers and 13 Jbeta primers. TCRdb keeps only in-frame clones here, not all; method: immunoSEQ multiplex PCR. This sample has 100,000 or so clones, with 78% found just once. The specimen sequenced was PBMCs. The source of these receptors is a man aged 25 to 40 in good health and CMV-seronegative.

This rearrangement joins TRBV27 to TRBJ2-1; 7 positions match TRBD2. Germline assignment: CDR1 MNHEY and CDR2 SMNVEV (reference sequence). V lost 6 bases, J lost 9 bases, and 11 bases stayed unmatched. The CDR3 is made up of 14 amino acids. CDR3 in amino acids: CASSPERGISEQFF. The CDR3 DNA follows: TGTGCCAGCAGCCCAGAGCGGGGCATCAGTGAGCAGTTCTTC.

This clone showed up just once. V is TRBV5-1 and J is TRBJ2-7; 12 bases align to TRBD2. The V gene's germline CDR1 is SGHRS and CDR2 YFSETQ. V lost 4 bases and J lost 3; bases outside the gene matches: 11. The CDR3 loop spans 17 amino acids. The CDR3 coding sequence is TGCGCCAGCAGCCCAATGACTAGCGGGGGAAGAAACTACGAGCAGTACTTC. It specifies CASSPMTSGGRNYEQYF.

This rearrangement joins TRBV5-1 to TRBJ1-4; D remains unclear. CDR1 and CDR2 (germline): SGHRS, YFSETQ. The V and J ends lost 3 bases and 4 bases respectively, with 10 bases between them. CDR3 size: 14 residues. In DNA form, the CDR3 reads TGCGCCAGCAGCTCAGACGGGTTTAATGAAAAACTGTTTTTT. This gives the protein CASSSDGFNEKLFF.

J is TRBJ1-1 and V is TRBV5-4; D might be TRBD1 (6 bases). Trimming pared 8 bases from V and 2 bases from J, leaving 13 bases between. CDR1 and CDR2 (germline): SGHNT, YYREEE (reference sequence). The CDR3 covers 13 residues. The CDR3 region is CASSGQLNTEAFF. In nucleotides, the CDR3 is TGTGCCAGTAGCGGACAGCTTAACACTGAAGCTTTCTTT.

This sequence joins TRBV4-3 and TRBJ2-1; D not certain. V shed 1 base and J shed 4 bases, with 11 bases lying between them. The CDR3 runs 15 residues. Germline V lookup: CDR1 LGHNA, CDR2 YSLEER. CDR3 protein: CASSQVKEAYNEQFF. CDR3 coding DNA: TGCGCCAGCAGCCAAGTGAAAGAGGCGTACAATGAGCAGTTCTTC.

The rearrangement uses TRBV27 and TRBJ1-3; 9 positions match TRBD1. V gave up 8 bases and J gave up 2 bases; unmatched junction bases: 13. The CDR3 length is 17 residues. Germline CDR1 MNHEY, CDR2 SMNVEV (reference sequence). The CDR3 here is CASSSLGTGNPGNTIYF. The DNA for the CDR3 is TGTGCCAGCTCATCCCTCGGGACAGGGAACCCTGGAAACACCATATATTTT.

V and J are TRBV19 and TRBJ1-1; 9 nucleotides align to TRBD1. After removal of 7 bases from V and 1 base from J, the junction contained 7 bases not matched to a gene. Looked up from germline, CDR1 is LNHDA and CDR2 is SQIVND (reference sequence). This CDR3 spans 15 amino acids. The CDR3 DNA follows: TGTGCCAGTAAATTTGGGACAGGGAAGAACACTGAAGCTTTCTTT. Residues: CASKFGTGKNTEAFF.

The chain carries TRBV7-2 and TRBJ2-3, with D perhaps TRBD2 (6 bases). Trimming stripped 2 bases from V and 4 bases from J, with 13 bases between. This CDR3 spans 15 amino acids. From germline, CDR1 is SGHTA and CDR2 FQGNSA. The CDR3 protein is CASSLLGGEADTQYF. CDR3 nucleotides: TGTGCCAGCAGCTTATTGGGCGGGGAGGCAGATACGCAGTATTTT.

The sample holds a few counts of this clone. This sequence joins TRBV28 and TRBJ1-4; 9 bases map to TRBD1. Germline trimming cut 4 bases from V and 7 bases from J; bases unmatched to any gene: 7. This CDR3 contains 15 residues. The germline gives CDR1 MDHEN, CDR2 SYDVKM. The CDR3 sequence is CASSSAGQGGEKLFF. For the CDR3, the DNA is TGTGCCAGCAGTTCAGCGGGACAGGGAGGTGAAAAACTGTTTTTT.

The J gene is TRBJ1-3, the V gene TRBV7-6, with 7 bases aligning to TRBD1. The CDR3 loop spans 14 amino acids. Germline V gene sequence: CDR1 SGHVS, CDR2 FNYEAQ. Trimming removed 5 bases from V and 1 base from J; junction bases left unmatched: 2. Here the CDR3 DNA reads TGTGCCAGCAGCCCGACAGGGTCTGGAAACACCATATATTTT. Translation gives CASSPTGSGNTIYF.

The J gene is TRBJ1-5, the V gene TRBV5-5; D is uncertain. The CDR3 contains 14 residues. Germline V gene data show CDR1 as SGHKS and CDR2 as YYEKEE (reference sequence). V lost 2 bases and J 0 bases, leaving 6 bases between the germline ends. The CDR3 spells CASSFGDSNQPQHF. For the CDR3, the DNA is TGTGCCAGCAGCTTTGGAGATAGCAATCAGCCCCAGCATTTT.

The rearrangement links TRBV7-6 to TRBJ1-1, with TRBD1 matching 7 bases. In germline, CDR1 is SGHVS, CDR2 FNYEAQ. The CDR3 is made up of 17 amino acids. V lost 0 bases and J lost 0; bases outside the gene matches: 7. Here the CDR3 DNA reads TGTGCCAGCAGCTTAGCGCCTAAGGGGGCCCTGAACACTGAAGCTTTCTTT. It yields the protein CASSLAPKGALNTEAFF.

This clone was observed a single time. CDR3 nucleotide sequence: TGTGCCAGCAAAGAGGGCTGGACCGGGGAGCTGTTTTTT. It translates to CASKEGWTGELFF. The V gene is TRBV6-5, the J gene TRBJ2-2; a possible D gene is TRBD2 (5 bases). Germline V lookup: CDR1 MNHEY, CDR2 SVGAGI. The CDR3 contains 13 residues. Trimming cost V 7 bases and J 5 bases, with 11 bases left between them.

This clone has more than one count but fewer than ten. The chain recombines TRBV28 with TRBJ2-7; possible D gene TRBD1, 6 bases. This CDR3 is 13 amino acids long. V was trimmed by 6 bases and J by 1 base, leaving 10 bases between them. Germline values: CDR1 MDHEN, CDR2 SYDVKM. The CDR3 DNA follows: TGTGCCAGCAGACCCGACAGGTCCTACGAGCAGTACTTC. It codes for CASRPDRSYEQYF. Full variable domain (missing parts from reference TRBV28 and TRBJ2-7): DVKVTQSSRYLVKRTGEKVFLECVQDMDHENMFWYRQDPGLGLRLIYFSYDVKMKEKGDIPEGYSVSREKKERFSLILESASTNQTSMYLCASRPDRSYEQYFGPGTRLTVT.

The chain employs TRBV19 and TRBJ2-7; D possibly corresponds to TRBD2 (5 bases). The CDR3 consists of 13 residues. V was cut by 9 bases and J by 3 bases, with 15 bases left in between. The V gene's germline CDR1 is LNHDA and CDR2 SQIVND (reference sequence). CDR3 nucleotides: TGTGCCAGGCAGTTACCTGAGGGCTACGAGCAGTACTTC. As protein: CARQLPEGYEQYF.

The V and J genes are TRBV28 and TRBJ2-7; 8 bases line up with TRBD1. Trimming at V came to 8 bases and at J to 0 bases, leaving 6 bases not matched to a gene. Germline loops: CDR1 MDHEN, CDR2 SYDVKM. The CDR3 covers 14 residues. The CDR3 DNA reads as TGTGCCAGCTGTAGACAGGGGCGCTCCTACGAGCAGTACTTC. This gives the protein CASCRQGRSYEQYF.

The chain carries TRBV4-3 and TRBJ2-5; TRBD1 matches 8 bases. The tail of the sequence fits TRBJ2-7 better, so the J call may be wrong. From germline, CDR1 is LGHNA and CDR2 YSLEER. The CDR3 covers 15 residues. In DNA form, the CDR3 reads TGCGCCAGCAGCCGCGGGACAGGATTCGCCTACGAGCAGTACTTC. This translates into CASSRGTGFAYEQYF.

The V and J genes are TRBV18 and TRBJ2-7; the D is unclear. V lost 2 bases and J lost 3, with 8 bases in between. The germline V gene has CDR1 KGHSH and CDR2 LQKENI. This CDR3 region has 13 residues. The CDR3 here is CASSPNSYYEQYF. For the CDR3, the DNA is TGTGCCAGCTCACCAAACAGTTACTACGAGCAGTACTTC.

The chain couples TRBV18 to TRBJ2-5; D gene unclear. The J call may not be correct, given that the DNA end is closer to TRBJ2-7. CDR3 length equals 12 residues. CDR1 is KGHSH, CDR2 LQKENI, per germline. CDR3 protein: CASSPPDYEQYF. CDR3 bases: TGTGCCAGCTCACCACCGGACTACGAGCAGTACTTC.

The table lists this clone with a few counts. The genes are TRBV30 and TRBJ1-4; no reliable D call. The germline V and J ends were trimmed by 5 bases and 6 bases, with 7 bases remaining between them. This CDR3 has 11 residues. In germline, CDR1 is GTSNPN, CDR2 SVGIG (reference sequence). This chain's CDR3 is CAWGRDEKLFF. CDR3 DNA: TGTGCCTGGGGCCGGGATGAAAAACTGTTTTTT. The entire variable domain, with the rest obtained from reference TRBV30 and TRBJ1-4, is as follows: SQTIHQWPATLVQPVGSPLSLECTVEGTSNPNLYWYRQAAGRGLQLLFYSVGIGQISSEVPQNLSASRPQDRQFILSSKKLLLSDSGFYLCAWGRDEKLFFGSGTQLSVL.

This clone came up a few times. V gene TRBV28 combines with J gene TRBJ2-1; TRBD2 aligns across 11 bases. Germline CDR1 reads MDHEN; CDR2 reads SYDVKM. Trimming at V came to 3 bases and at J to 2 bases, leaving 0 bases not matched to a gene. This CDR3 comprises 15 residues. The CDR3 DNA sequence: TGTGCCAGCAGTTTGACTAGCGGGACCTACAATGAGCAGTTCTTC. It yields the protein CASSLTSGTYNEQFF.

J is TRBJ1-5 and V is TRBV5-4; perhaps TRBD1 as D (6 bases). CDR3 length: 14 amino acids. The V gene lost 4 bases and the J gene lost 1 base, with 9 bases spanning the gap. CDR1 and CDR2 from the germline V gene are SGHNT and YYREEE (reference sequence). CDR3 in DNA: TGTGCCAGCAGCACGACAGGCAGCAATCAGCCCCAGCATTTT. Amino acids: CASSTTGSNQPQHF.

This CDR3 is CASTTAQGDFPQPQHF. Here the CDR3 DNA reads TGTGCCAGCACTACTGCCCAGGGGGATTTCCCTCAGCCCCAGCATTTT. The chain carries TRBV28 and TRBJ1-5, with 7 bases aligning to TRBD1. Per germline, CDR1 MDHEN and CDR2 SYDVKM. CDR3 size: 16 residues. V lost 7 bases and J lost 6; bases outside the gene matches: 15. The entire variable domain, with the rest obtained from reference TRBV28 and TRBJ1-5, is as follows: DVKVTQSSRYLVKRTGEKVFLECVQDMDHENMFWYRQDPGLGLRLIYFSYDVKMKEKGDIPEGYSVSREKKERFSLILESASTNQTSMYLCASTTAQGDFPQPQHFGDGTRLSIL.